Presented here are 14 T cell receptor beta chains from one specimen sequenced in a study of PD-1 blockade in mismatch repair-deficient tumors. Produced via immunoSEQ multiplex PCR; TCRdb's table is partial and in-frame only. This table holds some 49,000 clones, 77% found once. Sequencing used PBMCs, obtained before pembrolizumab treatment. The source of these receptors is an adult with mismatch repair-deficient cancer.

V gene TRBV27 combines with J gene TRBJ1-5; 8 bases are shared with TRBD1. The CDR3 length is 16 residues. Germline V gene lookup returns CDR1 MNHEY and CDR2 SMNVEV (reference sequence). V lost 4 bases and J lost 7; bases outside the gene matches: 12. As DNA, the CDR3 is TGTGCCAGCAGTTCACTGATCACAGGGGGAGAGCAGCCCCAGCATTTT. Translation gives CASSSLITGGEQPQHF.

This clone is termed medium-sized (0.01 to 0.1%). The chain employs TRBV9 and TRBJ2-1, with D perhaps TRBD2 (6 bases). Trimming took 3 bases from V and 4 from J, leaving 11 bases between them. Germline V CDR1 and CDR2: SGDLS, YYNGEE. This CDR3 has 14 residues. CDR3 loop: CASSAHGGYNEQFF. Written as DNA, the CDR3 is TGTGCCAGCAGCGCTCACGGAGGGTACAATGAGCAGTTCTTC.

The chain carries TRBV29-1 and TRBJ2-1, with D uncertain. The CDR3 has 11 amino acids. Germline loops: CDR1 SQVTM, CDR2 ANQGSEA. V shed 7 bases and J shed 6 bases, with 10 bases lying between them. DNA for the CDR3: TGCAGCGCCGGTCCGACCAATGAGCAGTTCTTC. It codes for CSAGPTNEQFF.

This clone was observed a few times. The chain combines TRBV28 with TRBJ2-7, with D possibly being TRBD2 (6 bases). V was shortened by 5 bases and J by 4 bases, with 12 bases between the two germline ends. The germline V gene encodes CDR1 MDHEN and CDR2 SYDVKM. The CDR3 contains 13 residues. CDR3 loop: CASSIGTQYEQYF. DNA of the CDR3: TGTGCCAGCAGTATAGGGACTCAATACGAGCAGTACTTC.

The J gene is TRBJ2-5, the V gene TRBV19, with a weak D call TRBD1 (6 bases). V lost 3 bases, J lost 2 bases, and 13 bases lay in between. Germline CDR1 reads LNHDA; CDR2 reads SQIVND (reference sequence). This CDR3 contains 15 residues. CDR3 loop: CASSISTGGQETQYF. CDR3 in DNA: TGTGCCAGTAGTATTTCGACAGGAGGTCAAGAGACCCAGTACTTC. The full variable domain, with the rest looked up from reference TRBV19 and TRBJ2-5, is DGGITQSPKYLFRKEGQNVTLSCEQNLNHDAMYWYRQDPGQGLRLIYYSQIVNDFQKGDIAEGYSVSREKKESFPLTVTSAQKNPTAFYLCASSISTGGQETQYFGPGTRLLVL.

The V and J genes are TRBV30 and TRBJ1-2, with unresolved D. CDR1 and CDR2 from the germline V gene are GTSNPN and SVGIG (reference sequence). CDR3 size: 12 residues. Trimming stripped 3 bases from V and 5 bases from J, with 10 bases between. The CDR3 DNA follows: TGTGCCTGGAGCGCGACTGGGTATGGCTACACCTTC. This sequence encodes CAWSATGYGYTF. The full variable domain, in which reference TRBV30 and TRBJ1-2 provide the parts outside the CDR3, is SQTIHQWPATLVQPVGSPLSLECTVEGTSNPNLYWYRQAAGRGLQLLFYSVGIGQISSEVPQNLSASRPQDRQFILSSKKLLLSDSGFYLCAWSATGYGYTFGSGTRLTVV.

The rearrangement links TRBV2 to TRBJ1-2; 7 nucleotides line up with TRBD1. V shed 6 bases, J shed 4 bases, and the junction held 11 bases outside the gene matches. The CDR3 is 15 residues long. Germline CDR1 SNHLY, CDR2 FYNNEI. CDR3 protein: CASRAGTASVYGYTF. The CDR3 DNA is TGTGCCAGCAGAGCGGGGACAGCAAGCGTCTATGGCTACACCTTC.

V usage is TRBV28 and J usage is TRBJ1-2; D not resolved. The germline V gene has CDR1 MDHEN and CDR2 SYDVKM. The CDR3 contains 12 residues. V was cut by 6 bases and J by 6 bases, with 11 bases left in between. CDR3 sequence (DNA): TGTGCCAGCAGCCCTCAAGCACATGGCTACACCTTC. It is translated as CASSPQAHGYTF.

This clone appeared once. The V call is TRBV7-2, the J call TRBJ1-3; D not certain. The CDR3 is made up of 15 amino acids. The V end was cut by 2 bases, the J end by 0 bases, with 8 bases between. The germline CDR1 and CDR2 sequences are SGHTA and FQGNSA. The CDR3 DNA follows: TGTGCCAGCAGCTTACCCCGAAACTCTGGAAACACCATATATTTT. Its translation: CASSLPRNSGNTIYF.

This clone showed up just a few times. This chain connects TRBV7-9 to TRBJ2-1, with 8 bases aligning to TRBD2. This CDR3 is built from 15 residues. V shed 2 bases and J 3 bases; nucleotides not matched to a gene: 3. Germline V CDR1 and CDR2: SEHNR, FQNEAQ (reference sequence). CDR3 in amino acids: CASSLTSGGYNEQFF. CDR3 DNA sequence: TGTGCCAGCAGCTTAACTAGCGGAGGCTACAATGAGCAGTTCTTC. Complete variable domain (other parts from reference TRBV7-9 and TRBJ2-1): DTGVSQNPRHKITKRGQNVTFRCDPISEHNRLYWYRQTLGQGPEFLTYFQNEAQLEKSRLLSDRFSAERPKGSFSTLEIQRTEQGDSAMYLCASSLTSGGYNEQFFGPGTRLTVL.

The V gene is TRBV29-1, the J gene TRBJ1-1, with no clear D. The CDR3 runs 13 residues. The germline V gene encodes CDR1 SQVTM and CDR2 ANQGSEA. V dropped 4 bases and J dropped 1 base, with 10 bases sitting between them. The CDR3: CSVGRSGNTEAFF. DNA of the CDR3: TGCAGCGTTGGGCGGTCAGGGAACACTGAAGCTTTCTTT.

The V call is TRBV4-1, the J call TRBJ1-1; D gene unclear. V lost 5 bases and J lost 2, with 15 bases in between. Germline V gives CDR1 MGHRA, CDR2 YSYEKL. This CDR3 contains 15 residues. The CDR3: CASSSGRWGNTEAFF. The CDR3 bases are TGCGCCAGCAGCTCCGGTCGGTGGGGAAACACTGAAGCTTTCTTT.

The V gene is TRBV28, the J gene TRBJ2-7; the D is unclear. Germline lookup yields CDR1 MDHEN and CDR2 SYDVKM. The CDR3 length is 14 residues. With 5 bases removed from V and 1 base from J, the gap between germline ends came to 12 bases. CDR3 amino acids: CASSPVSASYEQYF. The CDR3 nucleotides are TGTGCCAGCAGTCCGGTTTCCGCTTCCTACGAGCAGTACTTC.

This clone was counted between two and nine times. J is TRBJ2-5 and V is TRBV7-9; D not certain. CDR1 and CDR2 (germline): SEHNR, FQNEAQ (reference sequence). The CDR3 runs 13 residues. The V gene lost 5 bases and the J gene lost 4 bases, with 11 bases spanning the gap. The CDR3 coding sequence is TGTGCCAGCAGCCCCAAAGGGCCAGAGACCCAGTACTTC. Its translation: CASSPKGPETQYF.